These 24 T cell receptor beta chains originate from one sample sequenced in a study of T cells in Graves' hyperthyroidism and ophthalmopathy. It was RNA transcripts that yielded the amplified TCR beta CDR3 regions. The primer set for the first-round RT-PCR of the TCR CDR3 was HTBI. TCRdb passed the multiplex PCR reads through MiXCR, listing each CDR3 protein once. The data contain about 640,000 distinct CDR3 sequences, around 21% of them singletons. The sample was blood. These receptors were collected from a man aged 25 to 40 with Graves' ophthalmopathy.

This clonotype was counted between two and nine times. This sequence joins TRBV20-1 and TRBJ2-1; 11 nucleotides line up with TRBD2. This CDR3 is 18 amino acids long. Unmatched junction bases numbered 9, after V lost 2 bases and J lost 0 bases. Germline assignment: CDR1 DFQATT and CDR2 SNEGSKA (reference sequence). For the CDR3, the DNA is TGCAGTGCTAGAAGACTAGCGGGGAGGTTAAGCTCCTACAATGAGCAGTTCTTC. This translates into CSARRLAGRLSSYNEQFF.

This clonotype was seen a handful of times. The V gene is TRBV24-1, the J gene TRBJ2-7, with TRBD1 matching over 9 bases. The germline CDR1 and CDR2 sequences are KGHDR and SFDVKD. V was clipped by 11 bases and J by 6 bases; unmatched bases: 10. The CDR3 contains 13 residues. The CDR3 DNA sequence: TGTGCCAGCATCGGGACAGGGTTACTCGAGCAGTACTTC. Protein product: CASIGTGLLEQYF.

This clonotype has a count of ten or more. The rearrangement links TRBV6-2 or TRBV6-3 to TRBJ2-1, with D perhaps matching TRBD1 (5 bases). V was pared by 2 bases and J by 8 bases, with 10 bases between. The CDR3 has 13 amino acids. From germline, CDR1 is MNHEY and CDR2 SVGEGT. Here the CDR3 DNA reads TGTGCCAGCAGTTACGGACATAGAGATGAGCAGTTCTTC. Its protein product is CASSYGHRDEQFF.

This chain joins TRBV4-1 and TRBJ2-5, with 10 positions matching TRBD1. The CDR3 extends over 16 amino acids. Trimming at V came to 1 base and at J to 4 bases, leaving 6 bases not matched to a gene. Per the germline V gene, CDR1 is MGHRA and CDR2 is YSYEKL. The CDR3 DNA reads as TGCGCCAGCAGCCAAGCGGACAGGGGGGCAGGAGAGACCCAGTACTTC. This codes for CASSQADRGAGETQYF.

V is TRBV5-6 and J is TRBJ2-7; maybe TRBD2 (6 bases). The CDR3 runs 13 residues. Trimming cost V 4 bases and J 2 bases, with 10 bases left between them. CDR1 is SGHDT, CDR2 YYEEEE, per germline. The CDR3 loop reads CASSRDFTYEQYF. CDR3 DNA sequence: TGTGCCAGCAGCCGGGACTTTACCTACGAGCAGTACTTC.

This clonotype was found a few times. The gene calls are TRBV20-1 and TRBJ1-3; D uncertain. The CDR3 is made up of 16 amino acids. The V end was cut by 4 bases, the J end by 0 bases, with 16 bases between. In germline, CDR1 is DFQATT, CDR2 SNEGSKA (reference sequence). CDR3 bases: TGCAGTGCTAATTTGTACGTTGAGGGCTCTGGAAACACCATATATTTT. It codes for CSANLYVEGSGNTIYF.

The sample holds a few counts of this clonotype. The chain recombines TRBV18 with TRBJ1-5; a weak D match, TRBD1 (5 bases). CDR1 is KGHSH and CDR2 is LQKENI in the germline V gene. V was cut by 2 bases and J by 3 bases, with 11 bases left in between. The CDR3 consists of 15 residues. As DNA, the CDR3 is TGTGCCAGCTCACCAGCGGGGCCGCTCAATCAGCCCCAGCATTTT. This sequence encodes CASSPAGPLNQPQHF.

The CDR3 region is CATSRGRDSNYEQYF. The CDR3 nucleotides read TGTGCCACCAGCAGGGGCCGGGACAGCAACTACGAGCAGTACTTC. The V call is TRBV15, the J call TRBJ2-7; 7 positions match TRBD1. The CDR3 runs 15 residues. The germline V gene encodes CDR1 LNHNV and CDR2 YYDKDF (reference sequence). J lost 3 bases, V lost 3 bases, and 8 bases had no gene match.

This clonotype turned up a few times. This chain uses TRBV29-1 with TRBJ1-2; D remains unclear. Trimming removed 7 bases at V and 7 bases at J, with 16 bases between. The CDR3 runs 12 residues. Germline V lookup: CDR1 SQVTM, CDR2 ANQGSEA. In DNA, the CDR3 is TGCAGCGACTCAGGCTTTTGGTGTGGCTACACCTTC. Its translation: CSDSGFWCGYTF.

The V gene is TRBV29-1, the J gene TRBJ1-1; possibly TRBD1 for D (6 bases). Trimming removed 6 bases at V and 0 bases at J, with 14 bases between. Germline V lookup: CDR1 SQVTM, CDR2 ANQGSEA. This CDR3 has 14 residues. CDR3 DNA sequence: TGCAGCGTCCGAGATGGGGGGCTGAACACTGAAGCTTTCTTT. Translated: CSVRDGGLNTEAFF.

This clonotype was recorded many times. J is TRBJ2-7 and V is TRBV28; 7 bases match TRBD2. Germline loops: CDR1 MDHEN, CDR2 SYDVKM. This CDR3 has 16 amino acids. The V and J ends lost 3 bases and 6 bases, in that order; junction bases with no gene match: 14. The CDR3 DNA sequence: TGTGCCAGCAGTTTCGCAGCGGGACTGCAGCTTTGCGAGCAGTACTTC. Amino acids: CASSFAAGLQLCEQYF.

The gene calls are TRBV7-9 and TRBJ1-4; D might be TRBD1 (6 bases). CDR1 is SEHNR, CDR2 FQNEAQ, per germline (reference sequence). The length of the CDR3 is 14 residues. V gave up 5 bases and J gave up 2 bases, with 9 bases separating them. CDR3 sequence reads: CASSGTTTNEKLFF. The CDR3 DNA reads as TGTGCCAGCAGCGGGACAACCACTAATGAAAAACTGTTTTTT.

The V gene is TRBV18, the J gene TRBJ1-4; D gene unclear. This CDR3 is built from 13 residues. The germline V gene has CDR1 KGHSH and CDR2 LQKENI. The V end was cut by 2 bases, the J end by 6 bases, with 7 bases between. CDR3 nucleotide sequence: TGTGCCAGCTCACCATCTAGGGATGAAAAACTGTTTTTT. Protein: CASSPSRDEKLFF.

This clonotype was seen at least ten times. The rearrangement uses TRBV20-1 and TRBJ2-1, with 11 bases fitting TRBD2. The CDR3 has 17 amino acids. J lost 9 bases, V lost 4 bases, and 17 bases had no gene match. The germline gives CDR1 DFQATT, CDR2 SNEGSKA (reference sequence). In DNA form, the CDR3 reads TGCAGTGCTACACCTCTCCACGCTAGCGGGAGGTTTGGTGAGCAGTTCTTC. Translation gives CSATPLHASGRFGEQFF.

The chain carries TRBV7-3 and TRBJ2-4, with D possibly called TRBD1 or TRBD2 (5 bases each). Trimming stripped 2 bases from V and 6 bases from J, with 8 bases between. The CDR3 length is 13 residues. Germline CDR1 reads SGHTA; CDR2 reads FQGTGA. The CDR3: CASSLGGANIQYF. CDR3 nucleotide sequence: TGTGCCAGCAGCTTAGGGGGAGCAAACATTCAGTACTTC.

Concerning this clonotype itself: A much larger clone is a single base away; this may be a read error. This chain links TRBV3-1 with TRBJ2-5, with D perhaps assigned TRBD1 or TRBD2 (5 bases each). V lost 1 base and J lost 7, with 16 bases in between. This CDR3 contains 15 residues. Germline CDR1 and CDR2: LGHDT and YNNKEL (reference sequence). The CDR3 region is CASSQVQGSRGTQYF. The CDR3 nucleotides read TGTGCCAGCAGCCAAGTCCAGGGTTCGAGGGGGACCCAGTACTTC.

V gene TRBV5-1 combines with J gene TRBJ1-2; no reliable D call. The CDR3 consists of 15 residues. Germline V lookup: CDR1 SGHRS, CDR2 YFSETQ. The ends were cut back, 0 bases at V and 0 bases at J, with 9 bases in the middle. The CDR3 protein is CASSLGAGTNYGYTF. CDR3 nucleotide sequence: TGCGCCAGCAGCTTGGGGGCAGGAACTAACTATGGCTACACCTTC.

The V call is TRBV18, the J call TRBJ2-2, with 14 bases matching TRBD2. The CDR3 totals 16 residues. Germline lookup yields CDR1 KGHSH and CDR2 LQKENI. Trimming at V came to 3 bases and at J to 6 bases, leaving 3 bases not matched to a gene. The chain's CDR3 is CASSPPGLAGAGELFF. The DNA of the CDR3 is TGTGCCAGCTCACCGCCGGGACTAGCGGGAGCCGGGGAGCTGTTTTTT.

This clonotype was found many times. V and J are TRBV7-3 and TRBJ2-5; tentatively, D is TRBD2 (7 bases). The germline V gene encodes CDR1 SGHTA and CDR2 FQGTGA. V was pared by 1 base and J by 1 base, with 13 bases between. The CDR3 extends over 16 amino acids. The CDR3 DNA reads TGTGCCAGCAGCTTAATTGGGGGGGGGCCCCAAGAGACCCAGTACTTC. This sequence encodes CASSLIGGGPQETQYF.

The sample holds a few counts of this clonotype. The chain carries TRBV3-1 and TRBJ2-7, with 8 bases lining up with TRBD1. V lost 3 bases and J lost 6; bases outside the gene matches: 16. CDR1 LGHDT and CDR2 YNNKEL come from the germline V gene (reference sequence). The CDR3 has 17 residues. The CDR3 bases are TGTGCCAGCAGCCAGGATCCCCGGACAGGGAGAAGTTCCGAGCAGTACTTC. Its protein is CASSQDPRTGRSSEQYF.

This clonotype showed up many times. The chain uses TRBV28 and TRBJ1-2; D gene unclear. The CDR3 sequence is 12 residues long. The V gene lost 5 bases and the J gene lost 8 bases, with 12 bases spanning the gap. Germline V gene data show CDR1 as MDHEN and CDR2 as SYDVKM. The CDR3 sequence is CASSPYPGGYTF. The CDR3 bases are TGTGCCAGCAGTCCCTACCCCGGGGGCTACACCTTC.

This chain connects TRBV6-2 or TRBV6-3 to TRBJ1-1; D gene ambiguous. This CDR3 is 13 amino acids long. V lost 6 bases and J lost 3, with 11 bases in between. Germline V lookup: CDR1 MNHEY, CDR2 SVGEGT. CDR3 nucleotide sequence: TGTGCCAGCAGGGGCGGTGGTGACACTGAAGCTTTCTTT. Translated, it gives CASRGGGDTEAFF.

The chain recombines TRBV7-8 with TRBJ2-7; the match to TRBD2 covers 8 bases. The length of the CDR3 is 18 residues. Trimming at V came to 2 bases and at J to 2 bases, leaving 14 bases not matched to a gene. Germline CDR1 is SGHVS and CDR2 is FQNEAQ. DNA for the CDR3: TGTGCCAGCAGCTTAACAGTCTGGCTAGCGGGTTCGGCCTACGAGCAGTACTTC. Translation: CASSLTVWLAGSAYEQYF.

The chain carries TRBV14 and TRBJ2-7; D is possibly TRBD1 (5 bases). The CDR3 loop spans 14 amino acids. Deletions cut 4 bases from V and 0 bases from J, with 10 bases between. The germline V gene encodes CDR1 SGHDN and CDR2 FVKESK. CDR3 nucleotide sequence: TGTGCCAGCAGCCTACCGACAGTCTCCTACGAGCAGTACTTC. Protein product: CASSLPTVSYEQYF.